The 27 T cell receptor beta chains below were found in one sample sequenced in a study of cytomegalovirus exposure and HLA in healthy donors. Amplification used 60 Vbeta primers and 13 Jbeta primers. TCRdb's copy holds only in-frame clones and misses some; the assay was immunoSEQ multiplex PCR. This table lists about 160,000 clones. Material: PBMCs. These receptors originate from a woman aged 55-75 years in good health and CMV-seronegative.

The V call is TRBV7-9, the J call TRBJ2-2, with TRBD2 matching over 10 bases. Germline V CDR1 and CDR2: SEHNR, FQNEAQ (reference sequence). This CDR3 is built from 16 residues. V dropped 8 bases and J dropped 4; count of bases not matched to a gene: 10. Written as DNA, the CDR3 is TGTGCCAGCCTGTTGAGAGCGGGAGGGCCCACCGGGGAGCTGTTTTTT. It is translated as CASLLRAGGPTGELFF.

The chain employs TRBV7-3 and TRBJ1-1; no reliable D call. CDR3 length: 15 amino acids. Germline V gene data show CDR1 as SGHTA and CDR2 as FQGTGA. Trimming took off 0 bases at V and 6 bases at J, with 14 bases between the two ends. The CDR3 nucleotides are TGTGCCAGCAGCTTAACGGGCACGGTAAACCCTGAAGCTTTCTTT. Protein product: CASSLTGTVNPEAFF.

The V call is TRBV11-1, the J call TRBJ2-7, with 7 positions matching TRBD2. With V trimmed by 3 bases and J by 0 bases, 2 bases remained unmatched. Germline CDR1 and CDR2: SGHAT and FQDESV (reference sequence). The CDR3 spans 14 residues. CDR3 amino acids: CASSFGRSSYEQYF. For the CDR3, the DNA is TGTGCCAGCAGCTTCGGGAGGAGCTCCTACGAGCAGTACTTC. Complete variable domain (other parts from reference TRBV11-1 and TRBJ2-7): EAEVAQSPRYKITEKSQAVAFWCDPISGHATLYWYRQILGQGPELLVQFQDESVVDDSQLPKDRFSAERLKGVDSTLKIQPAELGDSAMYLCASSFGRSSYEQYFGPGTRLTVT.

This chain uses TRBV2 with TRBJ1-5; tentatively, D is TRBD1 (5 bases). Trimming cost V 2 bases and J 6 bases, with 11 bases left between them. Germline lookup yields CDR1 SNHLY and CDR2 FYNNEI. CDR3 length equals 14 residues. The CDR3 reads CASSEMGGSQPQHF. DNA of the CDR3: TGTGCCAGCAGTGAAATGGGGGGAAGTCAGCCCCAGCATTTT.

CDR3 coding DNA: TGTGCCAGCAGCCAATCGGGGCAGGGGGCTTACTATGGCTACACCTTC. The encoded protein is CASSQSGQGAYYGYTF. This chain joins TRBV14 and TRBJ1-2, with 8 bases lining up with TRBD1. The CDR3 is made up of 16 amino acids. With V trimmed by 2 bases and J by 3 bases, 8 bases remained unmatched. CDR1 SGHDN and CDR2 FVKESK come from the germline V gene.

V usage is TRBV6-6 and J usage is TRBJ1-3; D ambiguous. Germline V gene sequence: CDR1 MNHNY, CDR2 SVGAGI (reference sequence). The CDR3 covers 16 residues. V was cut by 0 bases and J by 0 bases, with 9 bases left in between. CDR3 residues: CASSYSGPGSGNTIYF. CDR3 sequence (DNA): TGTGCCAGCAGTTACTCGGGTCCGGGCTCTGGAAACACCATATATTTT.

This chain connects TRBV15 to TRBJ1-1; D remains ambiguous. V lost 0 bases to trimming and J lost 7 bases, with 9 bases between them. This CDR3 contains 13 residues. Germline V gene sequence: CDR1 LNHNV, CDR2 YYDKDF (reference sequence). The CDR3 region has the DNA TGTGCCACCAGCAGAGATCCGGCGGGTGAAGCTTTCTTT. Translating gives CATSRDPAGEAFF.

The rearrangement links TRBV5-4 to TRBJ2-7, with 16 bases aligning to TRBD2. The germline gives CDR1 SGHNT, CDR2 YYREEE (reference sequence). The length of the CDR3 is 17 residues. The V segment lost 0 bases and the J segment 6 bases; nucleotides outside the gene matches: 6. CDR3 sequence (DNA): TGTGCCAGCAGCTTGGGGGGGACTAGCGGGAGGGCGGGCGAGCAGTACTTC. This encodes CASSLGGTSGRAGEQYF.

The CDR3 DNA reads TGTGCCAGCAGTTGGTCCGGGGGGGGTAGCAATCAGCCCCAGCATTTT. It specifies CASSWSGGGSNQPQHF. The chain has TRBV27 and TRBJ1-5; a weak D match, TRBD1 (5 bases). The V gene's germline CDR1 is MNHEY and CDR2 SMNVEV (reference sequence). Between the trimmed V and J ends, which lost 4 bases and 0 bases, there was a span of 13 bases. CDR3 length: 16 residues.

The chain carries TRBV27 and TRBJ1-4; 9 bases align to TRBD1. The junction had 14 bases not matched to a gene; V was cut back by 4 bases and J by 8 bases. The CDR3 loop spans 17 amino acids. The germline V gene encodes CDR1 MNHEY and CDR2 SMNVEV (reference sequence). The CDR3 DNA reads TGTGCCAGCAGTTCCCGACCTACCGGGACAGGGTGGGAAAAACTGTTTTTT. It translates to CASSSRPTGTGWEKLFF.

The V and J genes are TRBV5-1 and TRBJ2-3, with 9 bases fitting TRBD2. CDR3 length equals 17 residues. The trim removed 3 bases at V and 3 bases at J, leaving 11 bases unmatched. The germline V gene has CDR1 SGHRS and CDR2 YFSETQ. The CDR3 loop reads CASSSRGGGGGTDTQYF. As DNA, the CDR3 is TGCGCCAGCAGCTCACGAGGCGGGGGGGGTGGGACAGATACGCAGTATTTT.

The chain recombines TRBV27 with TRBJ2-1; weak D call: TRBD2 (5 bases). This CDR3 comprises 14 residues. The V gene's germline CDR1 is MNHEY and CDR2 SMNVEV (reference sequence). Trimming removed 5 bases at V and 2 bases at J, with 10 bases between. CDR3 bases: TGTGCCAGCAGTAGAAGGGAGACCTACAATGAGCAGTTCTTC. Its protein is CASSRRETYNEQFF.

The chain recombines TRBV7-9 with TRBJ1-1, with 7 bases matching TRBD1. Germline-derived CDR1 and CDR2 are SEHNR and FQNEAQ (reference sequence). J was trimmed by 4 bases and V by 5 bases; bases with no gene match: 10. The CDR3 spans 15 residues. The CDR3 DNA reads as TGTGCCAGCAGCCCCCCGGGACAGCAGCCCACTGAAGCTTTCTTT. Translating it yields CASSPPGQQPTEAFF.

The chain has TRBV12-5 and TRBJ1-5; D gene unclear. The V gene lost 1 base and the J gene lost 9 bases, with 13 bases spanning the gap. Germline CDR1 LGHNT, CDR2 FRNRAP. This CDR3 has 14 amino acids. CDR3 protein: CASGLDTVFLPQHF. The CDR3 DNA follows: TGTGCTAGTGGTTTGGACACAGTTTTTTTGCCCCAGCATTTT.

This rearrangement joins TRBV29-1 to TRBJ1-3, with 8 bases fitting TRBD1. V lost 6 bases, J lost 2 bases, and 9 bases stayed unmatched. The CDR3 spans 15 residues. Germline CDR1 and CDR2: SQVTM and ANQGSEA. CDR3 loop: CSVQTRTGTGNTIYF. The CDR3 nucleotides are TGCAGCGTCCAAACCCGGACAGGGACTGGAAACACCATATATTTT.

Concerning this clone: This CDR3 is also generated by other DNA sequences in the sample. The chain uses TRBV14 and TRBJ1-1; 9 bases line up with TRBD1. The CDR3 loop spans 15 amino acids. Per germline, CDR1 SGHDN and CDR2 FVKESK. J was trimmed by 5 bases and V by 1 base; bases with no gene match: 5. The CDR3, as DNA: TGTGCCAGCAGCCAAGGGGGACAGGGAAGAACTGAAGCTTTCTTT. Its protein product is CASSQGGQGRTEAFF.

This chain uses TRBV19 with TRBJ2-1; a possible D gene is TRBD2 (6 bases). This CDR3 has 15 residues. CDR1 and CDR2 (germline): LNHDA, SQIVND (reference sequence). V lost 3 bases, J lost 7 bases, and 16 bases lay in between. The chain's CDR3 is CASSMIGGIGNEQFF. CDR3 DNA sequence: TGTGCCAGTAGTATGATTGGCGGGATAGGGAATGAGCAGTTCTTC.

The rearrangement joins TRBV6-6 to TRBJ2-1; 8 nucleotides match TRBD2. The CDR3 covers 13 residues. After removal of 5 bases from V and 12 bases from J, the junction contained 9 bases not matched to a gene. In germline, CDR1 is MNHNY, CDR2 SVGAGI (reference sequence). The CDR3 loop is CASSRGGRVWQFF. As DNA, the CDR3 is TGTGCCAGCAGTCGCGGGGGGCGAGTCTGGCAGTTCTTC.

The J gene is TRBJ2-4, the V gene TRBV2; D perhaps matches TRBD2 (6 bases). This CDR3 spans 15 amino acids. Germline V gene lookup returns CDR1 SNHLY and CDR2 FYNNEI. Trimming removed 4 bases at V and 0 bases at J, with 10 bases between. In DNA form, the CDR3 reads TGTGCCAGCAGTGCCGGAGGGAAAGCCAAAAACATTCAGTACTTC. This codes for CASSAGGKAKNIQYF.

The chain joins TRBV13 to TRBJ2-2; 7 nucleotides align to TRBD2. V lost 0 bases, J lost 1 base, and 2 bases stayed unmatched. CDR3 length: 16 residues. From germline, CDR1 is PRHDT and CDR2 FYEKMQ (reference sequence). The CDR3 protein is CASSLGAGWNTGELFF. The DNA for the CDR3 is TGTGCCAGCAGCTTAGGAGCGGGGTGGAACACCGGGGAGCTGTTTTTT.

The V gene is TRBV14, the J gene TRBJ1-1; the match to TRBD1 covers 9 bases. Germline V CDR1 and CDR2: SGHDN, FVKESK. The CDR3 is made up of 17 amino acids. Losses at the gene ends were 6 bases for V and 2 bases for J; bases not matched to a gene: 13. CDR3 in DNA: TGTGCCAGCAGTCTCACAGGGGGCCATAAAGGAAACACTGAAGCTTTCTTT. Its protein is CASSLTGGHKGNTEAFF.

This chain uses TRBV2 with TRBJ2-1; maybe TRBD1 (6 bases). Trimming took 7 bases from V and 9 from J, leaving 22 bases between them. Per germline, CDR1 SNHLY and CDR2 FYNNEI. This CDR3 is built from 15 residues. The CDR3 protein is CASTLRSPQGSEQFF. For the CDR3, the DNA is TGTGCCAGCACCCTGAGGTCACCACAGGGTAGTGAGCAGTTCTTC.

In DNA form, the CDR3 reads TGTGCCAGCAGCGCCCTTTCGCGGGAGCAGTTCTTC. Its protein is CASSALSREQFF. The rearrangement uses TRBV7-6 and TRBJ2-1; D not certain. The germline V and J ends were trimmed by 5 bases and 10 bases, with 12 bases remaining between them. The CDR3 extends over 12 amino acids. Germline lookup yields CDR1 SGHVS and CDR2 FNYEAQ.

This rearrangement joins TRBV2 to TRBJ1-5, with D tentatively TRBD1 (6 bases). The CDR3 covers 13 residues. V was pared by 8 bases and J by 4 bases, with 12 bases between. Germline V CDR1 and CDR2: SNHLY, FYNNEI. The DNA of the CDR3 is TGTGCCAGCGTAGGACAGACTAATCAGCCCCAGCATTTT. This sequence encodes CASVGQTNQPQHF.

The chain joins TRBV18 to TRBJ2-7, with a tentative D call TRBD1 (5 bases). Germline V gives CDR1 KGHSH, CDR2 LQKENI. The CDR3 has 15 amino acids. The germline V and J ends were trimmed by 3 bases and 5 bases, with 17 bases remaining between them. CDR3 region: CASSPGRDPAHEQYF. CDR3 in DNA: TGTGCCAGCTCACCGGGGCGAGACCCAGCCCACGAGCAGTACTTC.

This chain's CDR3 is CASSSDRAGNEQFF. CDR3 bases: TGTGCCAGCAGCTCCGACAGGGCGGGCAATGAGCAGTTCTTC. V usage is TRBV5-5 and J usage is TRBJ2-1; TRBD1 matches 7 bases. Germline V gene sequence: CDR1 SGHKS, CDR2 YYEKEE (reference sequence). The CDR3 sequence is 14 residues long. V was pared by 3 bases and J by 6 bases, with 6 bases of the junction left unmatched. The complete variable domain, with remaining parts taken from reference TRBV5-5 and TRBJ2-1, reads DAGVTQSPTHLIKTRGQQVTLRCSPISGHKSVSWYQQVLGQGPQFIFQYYEKEERGRGNFPDRFSARQFPNYSSELNVNALLLGDSALYLCASSSDRAGNEQFFGPGTRLTVL.

The rearrangement uses TRBV5-4 and TRBJ2-1, with TRBD2 matching 10 bases. After removal of 0 bases from V and 8 bases from J, the junction contained 5 bases not matched to a gene. Germline V gene data show CDR1 as SGHNT and CDR2 as YYREEE (reference sequence). The CDR3 contains 15 residues. CDR3 in amino acids: CASSLASGGGYEQFF. CDR3 bases: TGTGCCAGCAGCTTGGCTAGCGGGGGAGGGTATGAGCAGTTCTTC. The full variable domain, completed using reference TRBV5-4 and TRBJ2-1, is ETGVTQSPTHLIKTRGQQVTLRCSSQSGHNTVSWYQQALGQGPQFIFQYYREEENGRGNFPPRFSGLQFPNYSSELNVNALELDDSALYLCASSLASGGGYEQFFGPGTRLTVL.